This T cell receptor (beta chain) was sequenced during a study of sequential checkpoint blockade in melanoma. Background on the study: Randomization was 1:1 between first-line nivolumab→ipilimumab and ipilimumab→nivolumab. After both sequences, patients received maintenance nivolumab.

Treatment described: randomized to nivolumab then ipilimumab (arm A) or the reverse (arm B). Patients had received no earlier DNA-damaging chemotherapy. PBMC sorting kept live CD3+CD8+ cells without CD19 or CD56. V was cut by 5 bases and J by 0 bases, with 11 bases left in between. The CDR3 loop spans 14 amino acids. Looked up from germline, CDR1 is MDHEN and CDR2 is SYDVKM. Data came from immunoSEQ multiplex PCR; TCRdb stores just in-frame clones and leaves some out. There are about 30,000 clones in the sample; roughly 80% occur only once, and 10% to 15% lies in the top ten. Sequencing was performed on CD8+ T cells sorted from blood (inferred from file names), taken from a patient given nivolumab and ipilimumab in sequence. This clonotype originated in a human donor with melanoma. V and J are TRBV28 and TRBJ2-7; D perhaps matches TRBD1 (6 bases). CDR3 protein: CASSGGPLSYEQYF. The CDR3 region has the DNA TGTGCCAGCAGTGGGGGCCCCCTCTCCTACGAGCAGTACTTC.